This T cell receptor (beta chain) was recorded in a study of blood T cell repertoires in COVID-19. Study details: PBMCs, B-cell-depleted T cells, or T cells provided the cDNA or gDNA that made up the material.

Per the study methods: Amplification from reference gene primers served as the basis for estimated nucleated cell counts. Assay used: immunoSEQ multiplex PCR; TCRdb lists only in-frame clones, some missing. V and J calls and clone size follow that table, whereas D and trimming were derived from the DNA. The table includes around 130,000 clones, about four fifths detected once. Germline CDR1 reads SGHVS; CDR2 reads FQNEAQ. CDR3 length equals 13 residues. The V end lost 5 bases, the J end lost 1 base, and 8 bases lay between the germline ends. The clonotype comes from an elderly woman with acute or convalescent COVID-19. Input material: peripheral blood. V gene TRBV7-8 combines with J gene TRBJ1-1; tentative D call: TRBD1 (5 bases). The CDR3 sequence: CASSRRENTEAFF. The DNA of the CDR3 is TGTGCCAGCAGCCGCAGGGAGAACACTGAAGCTTTCTTT.